The clone carrying this T cell receptor (beta chain) was counted a few times. These data belong to a study of response to subunit inactivated influenza vaccine. TCRdb fed the RT-PCR reads into MiXCR, producing one record per CDR3 protein. The sample lists under 200,000 distinct CDR3 sequences, more than 10% seen once, with around 28% in the top ten. The germline gives CDR1 MDHEN, CDR2 SYDVKM. V lost 0 bases, J lost 7 bases, and 9 bases stayed unmatched. The CDR3 sequence is 17 residues long. These same data were also listed under a study on T cells expressing NK-cell markers. That work states: The authors made TCR beta cDNA libraries by 5'RACE template switching. This switching added a universal primer site and UMIs. Each TCR beta repertoire originated in sorted T cells that were CD3+CD56+NKG2C+, CD3+CD56+NKG2C- or CD3+CD56-NKG2C+. Six of the donors carried dominant NKG2C+ clonotypes that took up roughly 1.0-8% of their CD8+ T cells.

The sample in question was CD8+ T cells sorted from PBMCs, obtained 12 days after vaccination. The TCR originated in a man in his forties or fifties who received an inactivated influenza vaccine. V and J are TRBV28 and TRBJ2-2, with 9 bases fitting TRBD1. This CDR3 reads CASSLWSRTGASGELFF. CDR3 coding DNA: TGTGCCAGCAGTTTATGGTCCCGGACAGGGGCTAGCGGGGAGCTGTTTTTT.